This T cell receptor (beta chain) stems from a study of post-analysis software for immune sequencing data. About the study: The cohort encompassed relapsing-remitting, secondary progressive and progressive-relapsing multiple sclerosis disease courses.

With 4 bases clipped from V and 4 bases from J, the junction kept 15 bases outside the gene matches. Germline V gene sequence: CDR1 SGDLS, CDR2 YYNGEE. The CDR3 sequence is 17 residues long. For this clonotype: Its antigen is currently unknown.

The TCR beta cDNA libraries carried unique molecular identifiers. Out of 1 to 10 million T cells, hundreds of thousands of cDNA molecules were generated. MiXCR was run by TCRdb on the PCR reads, yielding one entry per CDR3 protein. The table records about 380,000 distinct CDR3 sequences, roughly 38% of them present only once. Findings and limits, study-wide: Four or five TRBV segments were more frequent in patients than controls; TRBV5-6, TRBV5-1 and TRBV20-1 belonged to this group. Controls had significantly higher normalized Chao1 diversity than multiple sclerosis patients. Strong co-clustering by F measure was seen for same-batch samples.

The chain recombines TRBV9 with TRBJ2-5; 8 nucleotides agree with TRBD1. The sample was blood. This sequence was found in a girl aged 10-17 years with multiple sclerosis. The CDR3 region has the DNA TGTGCCAGCAGCCCCTCGAGGGACAGGTTATACCGAGAGACCCAGTACTTC. As protein: CASSPSRDRLYRETQYF.